These T cell receptor beta chains were read from a single sample in a study of T cell clusters in autoimmune cytopenias. Following a re-call of the multiplex PCR reads, TCRdb has one entry per CDR3 protein and lacks DNA. The listing contains more than 9,000 distinct CDR3 sequences. The sample also formed part of further work on T cell repertoires in aging, cancer and after chemotherapy.

The sample comprised peripheral blood. Receptors were obtained from a human donor in good health. The CDR3 runs from the conserved cysteine through the conserved F or W. Part of the rows lack a size; the others show once, few, many or a class for expanded clones.

v_gene,abundance,j_gene,CDR3aa
TRBV28,.,TRBJ2-1,CASRPGQGQNEQFF
TRBV20-1,.,TRBJ2-5,CSAVTTPETQYF
TRBV20-1,medium-sized,TRBJ2-5,CSARRWDRQETQYF
TRBV18,.,TRBJ1-1,CASTVDRDTEAFF
TRBV30,medium-sized,TRBJ1-6,CAWNGRAHSPLHF
TRBV7-6,medium-sized,TRBJ2-1,CASSPRGSYEQFF
TRBV12-3/TRBV12-4,medium-sized,TRBJ1-3,CASSPLGIGNTIYF
TRBV5-6,.,TRBJ2-1,CASSLGLAGGNEQFF
TRBV12-3/TRBV12-4,.,TRBJ2-2,CASSSRDSRRRELFF
TRBV6-5,medium-sized,TRBJ2-1,CASSYSSRASGGNEQFF
TRBV7-2,medium-sized,TRBJ2-2,CASSLEGIRSGELFF
TRBV6-5,.,TRBJ1-1,CASRRGGRGIILGTEAFF
TRBV12-3/TRBV12-4,.,TRBJ2-1,CASSFTSGGGNEQFF
TRBV6-1,medium-sized,TRBJ2-7,CASSSSLTYEQYF
TRBV28,.,TRBJ2-2,CASSGRAGELFF
TRBV7-2,.,TRBJ2-1,CASSLVWGGGNEQFF
TRBV12-3/TRBV12-4,medium-sized,TRBJ2-2,CASSPTDGNTGELFF
TRBV7-9,medium-sized,TRBJ2-1,CASTLLPLKGNEQFF
TRBV6-6,.,TRBJ2-7,CASTQGGEQFF
TRBV6-1,medium-sized,TRBJ2-3,CASSHTSGGSDTQYF
TRBV29-1,medium-sized,TRBJ1-2,CSVEEQLGRGYTF
TRBV20-1,.,TRBJ1-2,CSAEDRGSNYGYTF
TRBV29-1,medium-sized,TRBJ2-7,CSVWTGRAYEQYF
TRBV6-4,.,TRBJ2-3,CASSPSGGTDTQYF
TRBV7-2,medium-sized,TRBJ2-5,CASSLTQETQYF
TRBV12-3/TRBV12-4,medium-sized,TRBJ2-7,CASRLRQGPYEQYF
TRBV20-1,.,TRBJ1-6,CSARDSGVNSPLHF
TRBV12-3/TRBV12-4,medium-sized,TRBJ1-2,CASSSVGTNYGYTF
TRBV15,medium-sized,TRBJ1-1,CATSRGEGDTEAFF
TRBV4-2,.,TRBJ2-3,CASSQDLAGGTDTQYF
TRBV12-3/TRBV12-4,medium-sized,TRBJ2-5,CASRQGARETQYF
TRBV20-1,medium-sized,TRBJ1-1,CSAGQGRTEAFF
TRBV6-1,.,TRBJ2-7,CASSERAPSYEQYF
TRBV30,medium-sized,TRBJ1-4,CAWSYGQTYNEKLFF
TRBV18,.,TRBJ2-3,CASSPLGGSDTQYF
TRBV4-1,.,TRBJ1-2,CASSGYGTYGYTF
TRBV12-3/TRBV12-4,.,TRBJ1-1,CASSFRSGGANTEAFF
TRBV7-3,medium-sized,TRBJ2-1,CASSLTGPEQFF
TRBV6-5,.,TRBJ1-5,CASQTGFGQPQHF
TRBV20-1,.,TRBJ2-6,CSARQGRYAGANVLTF
TRBV6-5,medium-sized,TRBJ2-2,CASSYSAVTGELFF
TRBV5-1,.,TRBJ2-7,CASSYGTQYEQYF
TRBV20-1,.,TRBJ1-5,CSARKRTGGNNQPQHF
TRBV13,.,TRBJ1-4,CASSKGSREKLFF
TRBV24-1,.,TRBJ2-1,CATSPAGGLNEQFF
TRBV27,.,TRBJ2-7,CATRGWSLDEQYF
TRBV6-1,.,TRBJ2-4,CASREGPAKNIQYF
TRBV6-5,medium-sized,TRBJ1-1,CASSSASTGRYTEAFF
TRBV12-3/TRBV12-4,.,TRBJ1-1,CASSWGRIDTEAFF
TRBV19,.,TRBJ1-5,CASSIPTGNQPQHF
TRBV5-6,.,TRBJ2-5,CASSLEAETQYF
TRBV20-1,.,TRBJ2-3,CSAPDPMVDTQYF
TRBV24-1,.,TRBJ1-4,CATSGRAGGKLFF
TRBV28,.,TRBJ2-7,CASSFGDRQFWEQYF
TRBV7-2,.,TRBJ2-5,CASSPRGGEETQYF